Below, 26 T cell receptor beta chains from the same sample are listed, as sequenced in a study of blood T cell repertoires in COVID-19. Sequencing used immunoSEQ multiplex PCR; TCRdb keeps in-frame clones, though not all of them. Of some 54,000 clones listed, 81% were seen once; the top ten hold approximately 26%. Material: peripheral blood. Every receptor here comes from an elderly woman with COVID-19, enrolled during active disease.

CDR3 DNA: TGTGCCAGCAGCACGGGACAGCACAATGAGCAGTTCTTC. Translated, it gives CASSTGQHNEQFF. V is TRBV12-3 or TRBV12-4 and J is TRBJ2-1, with TRBD1 identical over 7 bases. V gave up 6 bases and J gave up 5 bases; unmatched junction bases: 4. The CDR3 extends over 13 amino acids.

The chain carries TRBV24-1 and TRBJ2-1; D is undetermined. CDR1 and CDR2 (germline): KGHDR, SFDVKD. This CDR3 has 16 residues. V dropped 4 bases and J dropped 4 bases, with 16 bases sitting between them. For the CDR3, the DNA is TGTGCCACCAGTGACGTACCGACATCGCCTTACAATGAGCAGTTCTTC. This translates into CATSDVPTSPYNEQFF.

In its sample, this clone was seen a few times. The chain links TRBV15 to TRBJ2-7, with TRBD2 matching over 8 bases. The CDR3 is 15 amino acids. Germline V CDR1 and CDR2: LNHNV, YYDKDF (reference sequence). V shed 3 bases, J shed 0 bases, and the junction held 4 bases outside the gene matches. CDR3 region: CATSSGLAGSYEQYF. CDR3 DNA: TGTGCCACCAGCAGCGGCCTAGCGGGCTCCTACGAGCAGTACTTC. Based on the CDR3 plus reference TRBV15 and TRBJ2-7, the full variable domain is DAMVIQNPRYQVTQFGKPVTLSCSQTLNHNVMYWYQQKSSQAPKLLFHYYDKDFNNEADTPDNFQSRRPNTSFCFLDIRSPGLGDTAMYLCATSSGLAGSYEQYFGPGTRLTVT.

This chain uses TRBV5-1 with TRBJ1-2; D gene ambiguous. Trimming shortened V by 4 bases and J by 5 bases, and 15 bases separated the two germline ends. Germline V gene data show CDR1 as SGHRS and CDR2 as YFSETQ. The length of the CDR3 is 14 residues. The CDR3 sequence is CASSQDPQWYGYTF. CDR3 DNA: TGCGCCAGCAGCCAGGATCCCCAATGGTATGGCTACACCTTC.

Within the sample, this clone is medium-sized. The genes are TRBV10-2 and TRBJ1-6; 8 bases are a match to TRBD1. With 4 bases clipped from V and 10 bases from J, the junction kept 9 bases outside the gene matches. In germline, CDR1 is WSHSY, CDR2 SAAADI. CDR3 length: 15 amino acids. CDR3 DNA: TGCGCCAGCAGTGCACTCGGACAGGGCGGCTCACCCCTCCACTTT. Its translation is CASSALGQGGSPLHF.

V gene TRBV15 combines with J gene TRBJ2-3; 7 bases are shared with TRBD2. The germline gives CDR1 LNHNV, CDR2 YYDKDF (reference sequence). After removal of 0 bases from V and 7 bases from J, the junction contained 7 bases not matched to a gene. This CDR3 region has 15 residues. In DNA, the CDR3 is TGTGCCACCAGCAGAGACCGGGGCGGGGGTAATACGCAGTATTTT. Its translation: CATSRDRGGGNTQYF.

The chain recombines TRBV5-1 with TRBJ2-2, with TRBD1 identical over 7 bases. Per the germline V gene, CDR1 is SGHRS and CDR2 is YFSETQ. V lost 1 base and J lost 3; bases outside the gene matches: 6. The CDR3 contains 16 residues. DNA for the CDR3: TGCGCCAGCAGCTTGATAGCAGGGGGAGACACCGGGGAGCTGTTTTTT. It codes for CASSLIAGGDTGELFF.

The chain is built from TRBV5-6 and TRBJ2-5, with 7 bases that match TRBD1. Germline values: CDR1 SGHDT, CDR2 YYEEEE. The CDR3 has 13 amino acids. V lost 0 bases to trimming and J lost 5 bases; unmatched junction nucleotides: 1. The CDR3 loop is CASSLDRGETQYF. The CDR3 DNA follows: TGTGCCAGCAGCTTGGACAGGGGCGAGACCCAGTACTTC.

This chain links TRBV6-5 with TRBJ1-2; 8 bases are shared with TRBD1. The CDR3 spans 12 residues. CDR1 is MNHEY, CDR2 SVGAGI, per germline. Trimming took 7 bases from V and 4 from J; bases not matched to a gene: 2. CDR3 sequence: CASTGTGYGYTF. The CDR3 DNA follows: TGTGCCAGCACCGGGACAGGCTATGGCTACACCTTC.

The chain joins TRBV30 to TRBJ1-1; possibly TRBD1 for D (6 bases). The CDR3 is made up of 13 amino acids. Germline V gene sequence: CDR1 GTSNPN, CDR2 SVGIG (reference sequence). Trimming pared 3 bases from V and 1 base from J, leaving 9 bases between. CDR3 residues: CAWSRDKNTEAFF. The CDR3 bases are TGTGCCTGGAGCCGGGACAAGAACACTGAAGCTTTCTTT.

The rearrangement uses TRBV25-1 and TRBJ1-1; TRBD1 matches 9 bases. The CDR3 runs to 15 residues. The germline V gene has CDR1 MGHDK and CDR2 SYGVNS. Trimming cost V 1 base and J 3 bases; bases outside gene matches: 3. This CDR3 reads CASSEFTGGHTEAFF. Written as DNA, the CDR3 is TGTGCCAGCAGTGAATTCACAGGGGGCCACACTGAAGCTTTCTTT. The entire variable domain, with the rest obtained from reference TRBV25-1 and TRBJ1-1, is as follows: EADIYQTPRYLVIGTGKKITLECSQTMGHDKMYWYQQDPGMELHLIHYSYGVNSTEKGDLSSESTVSRIRTEHFPLTLESARPSHTSQYLCASSEFTGGHTEAFFGQGTRLTVV.

This chain uses TRBV30 with TRBJ1-5; possible D gene TRBD1, 5 bases. CDR1 and CDR2 from the germline V gene are GTSNPN and SVGIG (reference sequence). V dropped 0 bases and J dropped 4 bases, with 16 bases sitting between them. The CDR3 sequence is 16 residues long. CDR3 loop: CAWSVPLTGPNQPQHF. CDR3 coding DNA: TGTGCCTGGAGTGTACCATTAACAGGCCCTAATCAGCCCCAGCATTTT. The full variable domain, with the rest looked up from reference TRBV30 and TRBJ1-5, is SQTIHQWPATLVQPVGSPLSLECTVEGTSNPNLYWYRQAAGRGLQLLFYSVGIGQISSEVPQNLSASRPQDRQFILSSKKLLLSDSGFYLCAWSVPLTGPNQPQHFGDGTRLSIL.

J is TRBJ1-1 and V is TRBV12-5, with unresolved D. CDR1 is LGHNT, CDR2 FRNRAP, per germline. V lost 0 bases and J lost 4, with 6 bases in between. This CDR3 has 13 residues. In nucleotides, the CDR3 is TGTGCTAGTGGTTTGGTTACTATCACTGAAGCTTTCTTT. Its protein is CASGLVTITEAFF.

Turning to this clone: At the DNA level, this CDR3 is encoded by other sequences in the same sample as well. This rearrangement joins TRBV6-4 to TRBJ1-1; maybe TRBD1 (6 bases). Trimming stripped 3 bases from V and 1 base from J, with 6 bases between. Germline lookup yields CDR1 MRHNA and CDR2 SNTAGT. The CDR3 length is 13 residues. This CDR3 reads CASSEQGNTEAFF. For the CDR3, the DNA is TGTGCCAGCAGTGAACAGGGGAACACTGAAGCTTTCTTT.

This clone was seen a single time. This chain's CDR3 is CASSTRTSGRRETQYF. The CDR3 DNA reads TGTGCCAGCAGCACCCGGACTAGCGGGAGGAGAGAGACCCAGTACTTC. V usage is TRBV3-1 (or the pseudogene TRBV3-2) and J usage is TRBJ2-5; 14 bases are shared with TRBD2. The junction had 6 bases not matched to a gene; V was cut back by 5 bases and J by 4 bases. The CDR3 loop spans 16 amino acids. Germline-derived CDR1 and CDR2 are LGHDT and YNNKEL (reference sequence).

The V call is TRBV2, the J call TRBJ1-5, with D maybe TRBD1 (6 bases). Trimming left V 2 bases short and J 9 bases short, with 8 bases between. CDR1 is SNHLY, CDR2 FYNNEI, per germline. The CDR3 contains 12 residues. The DNA of the CDR3 is TGTGCCAGCAGTGAAATGACAGGGCCCCAGCATTTT. Its protein is CASSEMTGPQHF.

In its sample, this clone was seen a few times. The J gene is TRBJ2-3, the V gene TRBV14, with 10 positions matching TRBD2. The CDR3 has 16 amino acids. CDR1 and CDR2 (germline): SGHDN, FVKESK. The trim removed 1 base at V and 9 bases at J, leaving 10 bases unmatched. CDR3 in DNA: TGTGCCAGCAGCCAAGTCGCTAGCGGGAGAGTGCGAACGCAGTATTTT. It specifies CASSQVASGRVRTQYF.

The rearrangement joins TRBV10-3 to TRBJ2-3; 8 nucleotides match TRBD2. Per the germline V gene, CDR1 is ENHRY and CDR2 is SYGVKD. The CDR3 totals 15 residues. The V gene end was trimmed by 3 bases and the J gene end by 6 bases; junction bases not matched to a gene: 8. The CDR3 DNA reads TGTGCCATCAGTGAAGGTGGACTAGCCTCTGATACGCAGTATTTT. This translates into CAISEGGLASDTQYF.

In its sample, this clone was seen a few times. The chain is built from TRBV2 and TRBJ2-1, with 10 bases identical to TRBD2. V lost 6 bases and J lost 12; bases outside the gene matches: 5. Germline-derived CDR1 and CDR2 are SNHLY and FYNNEI. The CDR3 covers 12 residues. The CDR3 coding sequence is TGTGCCAGCAGGCTAGCGGGAGAGTGGCAGTTCTTC. Protein: CASRLAGEWQFF.

The V call is TRBV6-1, the J call TRBJ1-4; 7 positions match TRBD1. Germline V gene sequence: CDR1 MNHNS, CDR2 SASEGT. This CDR3 comprises 15 residues. Trimming cost V 3 bases and J 4 bases; bases outside gene matches: 5. The CDR3 here is CASSEPGQINEKLFF. As DNA, the CDR3 is TGTGCCAGCAGTGAGCCGGGACAGATTAATGAAAAACTGTTTTTT.

The V call is TRBV19, the J call TRBJ2-1; 13 nucleotides align to TRBD2. The CDR3 length is 15 residues. V lost 3 bases, J lost 5 bases, and 1 base stayed unmatched. The germline gives CDR1 LNHDA, CDR2 SQIVND (reference sequence). CDR3 sequence: CASSIGTSGNNEQFF. As DNA, the CDR3 is TGTGCCAGTAGTATCGGGACTAGCGGGAACAATGAGCAGTTCTTC.

This CDR3 reads CASSLGQGNTEAFF. The CDR3 DNA reads as TGTGCCAGCAGCTTAGGACAGGGGAACACTGAAGCTTTCTTT. The chain combines TRBV7-3 with TRBJ1-1, with 8 bases fitting TRBD1. The germline V gene has CDR1 SGHTA and CDR2 FQGTGA. The CDR3 has 14 amino acids. Unmatched junction bases numbered 0, after V lost 2 bases and J lost 1 base.

The chain carries TRBV5-5 and TRBJ1-6; TRBD1 might be the D (6 bases). The CDR3 length is 15 residues. The germline CDR1 and CDR2 sequences are SGHKS and YYEKEE (reference sequence). Trimming left V 0 bases short and J 6 bases short, with 10 bases between. DNA for the CDR3: TGTGCCAGCAGCTTGGCAGGGGATGTTAATTCACCCCTCCACTTT. Translated: CASSLAGDVNSPLHF.

About this clone: Other DNA sequences of this sample code for an identical CDR3. The rearrangement links TRBV7-2 to TRBJ2-5; 7 nucleotides agree with TRBD2. CDR1 and CDR2 (germline): SGHTA, FQGNSA. Trimming removed 1 base from V and 1 base from J; junction bases left unmatched: 3. The CDR3 runs to 15 residues. CDR3 nucleotide sequence: TGTGCCAGCAGCTTAGGGCGGACTAGCCAAGAGACCCAGTACTTC. It specifies CASSLGRTSQETQYF.

This chain joins TRBV6-5 and TRBJ2-7, with 10 bases fitting TRBD1. This CDR3 is built from 15 residues. J lost 1 base, V lost 8 bases, and 8 bases had no gene match. CDR1 and CDR2 from the germline V gene are MNHEY and SVGAGI. The CDR3 spells CASYSGTGVSYEQYF. The CDR3 bases are TGTGCCAGCTATTCCGGGACAGGGGTTTCCTACGAGCAGTACTTC.

V usage is TRBV11-2 and J usage is TRBJ2-2, with 7 bases fitting TRBD2. The CDR3 is 16 amino acids. Trimming at V came to 0 bases and at J to 1 base, leaving 2 bases not matched to a gene. CDR1 SGHAT and CDR2 FQNNGV come from the germline V gene. The CDR3 nucleotides read TGTGCCAGCAGCTTAGAGGCGGGGGTGAACACCGGGGAGCTGTTTTTT. Protein sequence: CASSLEAGVNTGELFF.